Listed below are T cell receptor beta chains from one sample, sequenced in a study of cytomegalovirus exposure and HLA in healthy donors. Measured with immunoSEQ multiplex PCR; TCRdb has only the in-frame clones, and not every one. This table holds 100,000 to 150,000 clones, about 72% found once. The specimen was PBMCs. The receptors shown here come from a female donor in good health and CMV-seronegative. Both conserved end residues are part of each CDR3. D genes are given only for firm matches. Rows give clone size only sometimes, using once, few, many, or a class for an expanded clone.

V gene,D gene,clone size,J gene,CDR3 protein,CDR3 DNA
TRBV2,.,.,TRBJ2-5,CASSDGETQYF,TGTGCCAGCAGTGACGGAGAGACCCAGTACTTC
TRBV9,TRBD2,.,TRBJ2-1,CASSVAPGGDEQFF,TGTGCCAGCAGCGTAGCCCCCGGGGGGGATGAGCAGTTCTTC
TRBV27,.,.,TRBJ2-7,CASSWNRVSPSYEQYF,TGTGCCAGCAGTTGGAACAGGGTTTCCCCCTCCTACGAGCAGTACTTC
TRBV4-1,.,.,TRBJ2-7,CASSHGGASYEQYF,TGCGCCAGCAGCCATGGAGGGGCCAGTTACGAGCAGTACTTC
TRBV28,.,.,TRBJ1-1,CASSFFAGGITEAFF,TGTGCCAGCAGTTTTTTTGCAGGAGGGATCACTGAAGCTTTCTTT
TRBV13,TRBD2,.,TRBJ2-1,CASSDLAGGFSYNEQFF,TGTGCCAGCAGCGATCTAGCGGGAGGTTTCTCCTACAATGAGCAGTTCTTC
TRBV5-1,TRBD2,.,TRBJ2-7,CASSSGTSGYEQYF,TGCGCCAGCAGCAGCGGGACTAGCGGTTACGAGCAGTACTTC
TRBV7-2,.,.,TRBJ2-1,CASVRERYNEQFF,TGTGCCAGCGTCAGGGAAAGGTACAATGAGCAGTTCTTC
TRBV5-1,TRBD1,once,TRBJ2-6,CASSPSDRAGANVLTF,TGCGCCAGCAGCCCCTCGGACAGGGCTGGGGCCAACGTCCTGACTTTC
TRBV27,.,.,TRBJ2-2,CASSPTDRVNTGELFF,TGTGCCAGCAGTCCCACGGACAGAGTGAACACCGGGGAGCTGTTTTTT
TRBV7-9,TRBD1,.,TRBJ2-7,CASSLSDRVGYEQYF,TGTGCCAGCAGCTTATCGGACAGGGTGGGCTACGAGCAGTACTTC
TRBV5-1,TRBD1,.,TRBJ1-5,CASSPDRGHQPQHF,TGCGCCAGCAGCCCGGACAGGGGGCATCAGCCCCAGCATTTT
TRBV7-8,.,few,TRBJ2-5,CASSSNREETQYF,TGTGCCAGCAGCTCCAACAGGGAAGAGACCCAGTACTTC
TRBV19,.,.,TRBJ1-1,CASSNGLMTDTEAFF,TGTGCCAGTAGTAACGGACTGATGACGGACACTGAAGCTTTCTTT
TRBV11-2,.,.,TRBJ1-1,CASSRSNMNTEAFF,TGTGCCAGCAGCCGATCCAACATGAACACTGAAGCTTTCTTT
TRBV28,TRBD2,.,TRBJ2-1,CASTQREGRNEQFF,TGTGCCAGCACCCAGCGGGAGGGCCGCAATGAGCAGTTCTTC
TRBV4-3,TRBD1,.,TRBJ2-1,CASSPIPGQGTDEQFF,TGCGCCAGCAGCCCGATCCCGGGACAGGGTACGGATGAGCAGTTCTTC
TRBV5-6,TRBD2,.,TRBJ2-7,CASRFGLAGAPHEQYF,TGTGCCAGCAGGTTCGGACTAGCGGGAGCCCCCCACGAGCAGTACTTC
TRBV5-1,.,.,TRBJ1-1,CASSRGGLGNTEAFF,TGCGCCAGCAGCCGAGGAGGGTTGGGGAACACTGAAGCTTTCTTT
TRBV5-4,.,.,TRBJ2-2,CASSFGRRNTGELFF,TGTGCCAGCAGCTTCGGCAGGCGAAACACCGGGGAGCTGTTTTTT
TRBV30,TRBD1,.,TRBJ2-2,CAWSPPGTGETGELFF,TGTGCCTGGTCGCCTCCCGGGACAGGGGAAACCGGGGAGCTGTTTTTT
TRBV27,TRBD2,.,TRBJ2-1,CASSLETSVIYNEQFF,TGTGCCAGCAGTTTAGAGACTAGCGTCATCTACAATGAGCAGTTCTTC
TRBV27,TRBD1,.,TRBJ2-3,CASSATRQGAGRTDTQYF,TGTGCCAGCAGTGCCACCCGACAGGGGGCCGGTAGAACAGATACGCAGTATTTT
TRBV18,.,.,TRBJ1-4,CASSPRQENEKLFF,TGTGCCAGCTCACCAAGACAGGAAAATGAAAAACTGTTTTTT
TRBV7-9,TRBD1,.,TRBJ1-1,CASRTGEMTEAFF,TGTGCCAGCAGAACAGGGGAGATGACTGAAGCTTTCTTT
TRBV7-2,.,.,TRBJ2-7,CASSRRTTVEQYF,TGTGCCAGCAGCCGTCGGACTACCGTCGAGCAGTACTTC
TRBV7-2,TRBD2,.,TRBJ2-7,CASSIGLDYEQYF,TGTGCCAGCAGCATCGGACTAGACTACGAGCAGTACTTC
TRBV14,.,.,TRBJ2-1,CASSQEIGFSYNEQFF,TGTGCCAGCAGCCAAGAAATCGGTTTCTCCTACAATGAGCAGTTCTTC
TRBV2,.,.,TRBJ2-1,CASSERTGIAYNEQFF,TGTGCCAGCAGTGAACGAACGGGGATAGCCTACAATGAGCAGTTCTTC
TRBV14,TRBD2,medium-sized,TRBJ2-3,CASSQDSAGTSTDTQYF,TGTGCCAGCAGCCAAGATTCAGCGGGAACTAGCACAGATACGCAGTATTTT
TRBV5-1,.,.,TRBJ1-6,CASKQGGNSPLHF,TGCGCCAGTAAACAGGGTGGTAATTCACCCCTCCACTTT
TRBV5-1,.,.,TRBJ2-7,CASREVVGAYEQYF,TGCGCCAGCAGGGAAGTGGTCGGGGCCTACGAGCAGTACTTC
TRBV19,.,.,TRBJ1-4,CASSIAGGDEKLFF,TGTGCCAGTAGTATAGCCGGGGGGGATGAAAAACTGTTTTTT
TRBV30,TRBD2,.,TRBJ2-1,CAFGAGGGYEQFF,TGTGCCTTTGGGGCGGGAGGAGGGTATGAGCAGTTCTTC
TRBV7-2,.,.,TRBJ2-5,CASTTRTGLETQYF,TGTGCCAGCACCACCCGTACAGGGTTGGAGACCCAGTACTTC
TRBV27,.,.,TRBJ2-7,CASSYRGLVYEQYF,TGTGCCAGCAGCTACAGGGGACTAGTCTACGAGCAGTACTTC
TRBV18,TRBD1,.,TRBJ2-2,CASSPQDRVAGELFF,TGTGCCAGCTCACCCCAGGACAGGGTGGCCGGGGAGCTGTTTTTT
TRBV5-1,.,.,TRBJ2-3,CASSKSDYSRSDTQYF,TGCGCCAGCAGCAAATCAGACTATTCCCGCTCAGATACGCAGTATTTT
TRBV7-2,TRBD2,.,TRBJ2-1,CASNSGLVGYNEQFF,TGTGCCAGCAACTCGGGACTAGTGGGTTACAATGAGCAGTTCTTC
TRBV28,.,.,TRBJ1-3,CASSHTGSGNTIYF,TGTGCCAGCAGTCACACAGGGTCTGGAAACACCATATATTTT
TRBV7-9,TRBD2,.,TRBJ2-3,CASSPSGSTDTQYF,TGTGCCAGCAGCCCTAGCGGAAGCACAGATACGCAGTATTTT
TRBV2,.,.,TRBJ2-1,CASSDGLFYNEQFF,TGTGCCAGCAGTGATGGGCTCTTTTACAATGAGCAGTTCTTC
TRBV4-3,.,.,TRBJ2-5,CASSQVLGAGETQYF,TGCGCCAGCAGCCAAGTTCTGGGGGCAGGGGAGACCCAGTACTTC
TRBV5-5,.,.,TRBJ1-2,CASSLVPGGNYGYTF,TGTGCCAGCAGCTTGGTACCAGGAGGAAACTATGGCTACACCTTC
TRBV7-2,TRBD2,.,TRBJ2-7,CASSLAGTSGAYEQYF,TGTGCCAGCAGCTTAGCCGGGACTAGCGGGGCCTACGAGCAGTACTTC
TRBV28,TRBD2,.,TRBJ2-1,CASSPDSSGRDEQFF,TGTGCCAGCAGTCCCGATTCTAGCGGGAGGGATGAGCAGTTCTTC
TRBV27,.,.,TRBJ2-7,CASSMTRDRYEQYF,TGTGCCAGCAGTATGACGAGGGATAGGTACGAGCAGTACTTC